Listed below are T cell receptor beta chains from one sample, sequenced in a study of neoadjuvant nivolumab and ipilimumab in lung cancer. The method was immunoSEQ multiplex PCR; TCRdb's version includes in-frame clones alone and lacks a portion of them. The sample includes about 18,000 clones, 65% to 80% of them seen just once. This specimen consisted of tumor tissue, obtained after neoadjuvant nivolumab, alone or with ipilimumab, at or shortly before surgery. The receptors here all came from an adult with non-small cell lung cancer. The CDR3 runs from the conserved cysteine through the conserved F or W. A D gene is named only where the DNA matches it firmly. Clone size is given for some rows only: seen once, a few or many times, or a class if the clone is expanded.

few TRBJ1-1 TRBV30 NA CAWDQTGANTEAFF TGTGCCTGGGATCAGACGGGAGCGAACACTGAAGCTTTCTTT
few TRBJ2-3 TRBV28 TRBD2 CASSWTSGSTDTQYF TGTGCCAGCAGTTGGACTAGCGGGAGCACAGATACGCAGTATTTT
NA TRBJ1-2 TRBV6-5 NA CASSYAGEMKGYTF TGTGCCAGCAGTTACGCAGGGGAGATGAAGGGCTACACCTTC
NA TRBJ2-2 TRBV6-5 NA CASSYETGELFF TGTGCCAGCAGTTATGAGACCGGGGAGCTGTTTTTT
NA TRBJ2-6 TRBV28 NA CASSFPVTGIGANVLTF TGTGCCAGCAGTTTCCCTGTAACAGGGATTGGGGCCAACGTCCTGACTTTC
NA TRBJ1-4 TRBV4-3 NA CASSQDGRESNEKLFF TGCGCCAGCAGCCAAGACGGTCGGGAATCGAATGAAAAACTGTTTTTT
NA TRBJ2-7 TRBV5-4 TRBD2 CASSAGLASSYEQYF TGTGCCAGCAGCGCCGGACTAGCGTCCTCCTACGAGCAGTACTTC
NA TRBJ1-3 TRBV2 TRBD1 CASSPRGSSGNTIYF TGTGCCAGCAGCCCCAGGGGGAGCTCTGGAAACACCATATATTTT
NA TRBJ2-7 TRBV10-3 TRBD1 CAISAVHDRDDEQYF TGTGCCATCAGTGCCGTACACGACAGGGACGACGAGCAGTACTTC
NA TRBJ2-3 TRBV11-3 NA CASSSGLPFDTQYF TGTGCCAGCAGTTCGGGACTCCCCTTCGATACGCAGTATTTT
NA TRBJ2-7 TRBV6-5 NA CASTFTVSSYEQYF TGTGCCAGCACATTCACAGTCTCATCCTACGAGCAGTACTTC
few TRBJ1-5 TRBV28 NA CASSWGPGSNQPQHF TGTGCCAGCAGTTGGGGGCCCGGGAGCAATCAGCCCCAGCATTTT
few TRBJ2-3 TRBV10-2 TRBD2 CASSESVSRGGTDTQYF TGCGCCAGCAGTGAGTCGGTGAGCCGGGGAGGGACAGATACGCAGTATTTT
NA TRBJ2-1 TRBV4-3 TRBD2 CASSQTVAGQYNEQFF TGCGCCAGCAGCCAGACCGTAGCGGGACAATACAATGAGCAGTTCTTC
NA TRBJ2-5 TRBV14 NA CASRGAGETQYF TGTGCCAGCAGAGGGGCCGGTGAGACCCAGTACTTC
NA TRBJ2-5 TRBV5-5 TRBD1 CASRKDRAGETQYF TGTGCCAGCAGAAAGGACAGGGCTGGGGAGACCCAGTACTTC
NA TRBJ2-7 TRBV7-2 TRBD2 CASSPDGLAGGYF TGTGCCAGCAGCCCCGACGGGCTAGCGGGAGGTTACTTC
NA TRBJ1-2 TRBV6-1 TRBD1 CASSGRGGDYGYTF TGTGCCAGCAGTGGTAGAGGGGGCGACTATGGCTACACCTTC
NA TRBJ2-7 TRBV10-2 TRBD1 CASLQGLVGDEQYF TGCGCCAGCCTACAGGGGTTGGTAGGGGACGAGCAGTACTTC
NA TRBJ2-1 TRBV7-2 TRBD2 CASAIIGMSGGRLNEQFF TGTGCCAGCGCTATTATCGGTATGTCGGGAGGCCGTTTAAATGAGCAGTTCTTC
NA TRBJ1-2 TRBV6-5 NA CASKSKTGNFYGYTF TGTGCCAGTAAATCTAAGACAGGAAACTTCTATGGCTACACCTTC
NA TRBJ2-1 TRBV6-5 TRBD2 CASSLGLAGGRHEQFF TGTGCCAGCAGTTTGGGACTAGCGGGAGGGCGGCATGAGCAGTTCTTC
NA TRBJ2-1 TRBV5-6 NA CASSLWGEGQFF TGTGCCAGCAGCTTATGGGGAGAGGGGCAGTTCTTC